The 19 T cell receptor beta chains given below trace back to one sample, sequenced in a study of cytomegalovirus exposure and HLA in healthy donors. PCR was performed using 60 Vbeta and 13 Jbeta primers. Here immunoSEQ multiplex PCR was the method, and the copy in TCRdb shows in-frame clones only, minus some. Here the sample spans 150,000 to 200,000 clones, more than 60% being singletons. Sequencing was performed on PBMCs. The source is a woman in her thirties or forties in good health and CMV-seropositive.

This CDR3 is CASSNSIFWRQGAEKLFF. In nucleotides, the CDR3 is TGTGCCAGCAGTAATAGTATTTTCTGGAGACAGGGCGCTGAAAAACTGTTTTTT. The chain employs TRBV28 and TRBJ1-4, with 7 bases matching TRBD1. With 5 bases clipped from V and 7 bases from J, the junction kept 19 bases outside the gene matches. Per germline, CDR1 MDHEN and CDR2 SYDVKM. The length of the CDR3 is 18 residues.

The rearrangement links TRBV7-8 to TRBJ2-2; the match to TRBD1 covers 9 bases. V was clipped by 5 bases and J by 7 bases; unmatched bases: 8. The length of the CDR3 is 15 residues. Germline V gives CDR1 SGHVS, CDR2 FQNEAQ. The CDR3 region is CASSHRTGVGGELFF. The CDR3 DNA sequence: TGTGCCAGCAGCCATAGGACAGGGGTCGGCGGGGAGCTGTTTTTT.

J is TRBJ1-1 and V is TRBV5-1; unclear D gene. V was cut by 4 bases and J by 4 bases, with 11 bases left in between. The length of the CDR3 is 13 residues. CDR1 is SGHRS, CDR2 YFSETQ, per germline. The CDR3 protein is CASSGAVATEAFF. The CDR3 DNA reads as TGCGCCAGCAGCGGCGCGGTGGCCACTGAAGCTTTCTTT.

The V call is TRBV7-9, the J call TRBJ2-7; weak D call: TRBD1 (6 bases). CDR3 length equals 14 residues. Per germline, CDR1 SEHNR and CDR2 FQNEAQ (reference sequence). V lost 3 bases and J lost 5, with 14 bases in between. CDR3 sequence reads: CASSFGTNVDEQYF. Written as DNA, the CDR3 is TGTGCCAGCAGCTTTGGGACAAACGTCGACGAGCAGTACTTC.

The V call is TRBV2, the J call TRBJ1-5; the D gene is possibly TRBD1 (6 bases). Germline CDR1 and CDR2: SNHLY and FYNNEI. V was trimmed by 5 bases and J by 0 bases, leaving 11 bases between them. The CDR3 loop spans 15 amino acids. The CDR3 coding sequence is TGTGCCAGCAGTTGGGGGGGACATAGCAATCAGCCCCAGCATTTT. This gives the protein CASSWGGHSNQPQHF.

Here the CDR3 DNA reads TGCAGCGTTGAAGCGAATAGCGGGAGGGCCCAGTATTTT. This codes for CSVEANSGRAQYF. This chain joins TRBV29-1 and TRBJ2-3; 11 positions match TRBD2. The J segment lost 12 bases and the V segment lost 1 base, leaving 6 bases of the junction unmatched. This CDR3 comprises 13 residues. Germline lookup yields CDR1 SQVTM and CDR2 ANQGSEA.

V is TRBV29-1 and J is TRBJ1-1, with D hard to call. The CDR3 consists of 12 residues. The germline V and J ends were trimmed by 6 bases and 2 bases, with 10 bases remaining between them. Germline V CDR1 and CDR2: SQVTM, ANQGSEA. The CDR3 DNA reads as TGCAGCGTCTTACGACTAAACACTGAAGCTTTCTTT. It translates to CSVLRLNTEAFF. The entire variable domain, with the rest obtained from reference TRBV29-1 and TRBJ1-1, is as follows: SAVISQKPSRDICQRGTSLTIQCQVDSQVTMMFWYRQQPGQSLTLIATANQGSEATYESGFVIDKFPISRPNLTFSTLTVSNMSPEDSSIYLCSVLRLNTEAFFGQGTRLTVV.

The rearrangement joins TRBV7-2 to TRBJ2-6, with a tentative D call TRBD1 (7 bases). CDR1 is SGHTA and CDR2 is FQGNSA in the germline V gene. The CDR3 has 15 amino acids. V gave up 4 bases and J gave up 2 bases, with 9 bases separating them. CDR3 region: CASSSRGAGANVLTF. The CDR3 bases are TGTGCCAGCAGCTCCAGGGGGGCTGGGGCCAACGTCCTGACTTTC.

The DNA of the CDR3 is TGCGCCAGCGTCGGGGAGGGTGAGCAGTTCTTC. Its translation is CASVGEGEQFF. The chain links TRBV4-1 to TRBJ2-1; 7 bases fit TRBD2. The CDR3 covers 11 residues. J was trimmed by 9 bases and V by 8 bases; bases with no gene match: 4. Germline values: CDR1 MGHRA, CDR2 YSYEKL.

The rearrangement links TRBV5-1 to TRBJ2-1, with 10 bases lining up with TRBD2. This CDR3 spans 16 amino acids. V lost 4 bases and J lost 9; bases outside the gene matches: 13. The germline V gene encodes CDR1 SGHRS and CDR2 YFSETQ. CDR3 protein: CASSPPGASGSGEQFF. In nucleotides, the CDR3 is TGCGCCAGCAGCCCTCCGGGCGCTAGCGGGAGCGGTGAGCAGTTCTTC.

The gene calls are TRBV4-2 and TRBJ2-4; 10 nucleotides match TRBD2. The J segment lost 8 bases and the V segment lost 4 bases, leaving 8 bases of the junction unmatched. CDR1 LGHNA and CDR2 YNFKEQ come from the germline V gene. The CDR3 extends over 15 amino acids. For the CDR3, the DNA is TGTGCCAGCAGCCCCAAAGCGGGAGGGCCTGACATTCAGTACTTC. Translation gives CASSPKAGGPDIQYF.

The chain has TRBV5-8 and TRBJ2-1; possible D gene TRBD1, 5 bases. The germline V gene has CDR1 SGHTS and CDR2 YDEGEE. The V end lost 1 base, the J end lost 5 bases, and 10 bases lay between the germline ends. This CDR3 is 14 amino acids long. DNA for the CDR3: TGTGCCAGCAGCTTGCGTGGGGCCAACAATGAGCAGTTCTTC. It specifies CASSLRGANNEQFF.

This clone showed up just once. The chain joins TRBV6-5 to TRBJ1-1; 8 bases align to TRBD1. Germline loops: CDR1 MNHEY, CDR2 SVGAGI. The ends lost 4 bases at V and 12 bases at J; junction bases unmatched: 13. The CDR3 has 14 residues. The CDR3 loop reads CASSSYGQGLESFF. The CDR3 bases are TGTGCCAGCAGTTCCTACGGACAGGGCTTAGAGTCTTTCTTT.

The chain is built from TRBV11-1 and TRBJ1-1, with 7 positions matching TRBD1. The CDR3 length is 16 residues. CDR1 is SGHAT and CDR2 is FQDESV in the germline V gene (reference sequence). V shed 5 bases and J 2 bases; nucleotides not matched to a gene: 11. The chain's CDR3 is CASSLQGSNLNTEAFF. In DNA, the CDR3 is TGTGCCAGCAGCCTACAGGGGAGCAACCTCAACACTGAAGCTTTCTTT.

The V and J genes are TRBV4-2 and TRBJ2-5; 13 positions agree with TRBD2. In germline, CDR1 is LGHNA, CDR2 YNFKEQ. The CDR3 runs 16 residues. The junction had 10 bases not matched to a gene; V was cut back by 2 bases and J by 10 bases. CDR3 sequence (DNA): TGTGCCAGCAGCCAACCTCCCGGGACTAGCGGGGCGCGCCAGTACTTC. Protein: CASSQPPGTSGARQYF.

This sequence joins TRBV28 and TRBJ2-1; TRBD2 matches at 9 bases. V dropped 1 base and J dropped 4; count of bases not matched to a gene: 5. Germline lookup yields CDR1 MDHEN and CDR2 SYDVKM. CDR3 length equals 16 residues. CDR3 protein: CASSLLRAGGYNEQFF. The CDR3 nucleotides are TGTGCCAGCAGTTTATTACGAGCGGGAGGTTACAATGAGCAGTTCTTC.

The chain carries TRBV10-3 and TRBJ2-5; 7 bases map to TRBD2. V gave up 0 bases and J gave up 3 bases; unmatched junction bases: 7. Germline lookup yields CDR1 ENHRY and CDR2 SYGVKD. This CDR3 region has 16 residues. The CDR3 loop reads CAISESGGLTKETQYF. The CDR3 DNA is TGTGCCATCAGTGAGTCCGGGGGGTTAACCAAAGAGACCCAGTACTTC.

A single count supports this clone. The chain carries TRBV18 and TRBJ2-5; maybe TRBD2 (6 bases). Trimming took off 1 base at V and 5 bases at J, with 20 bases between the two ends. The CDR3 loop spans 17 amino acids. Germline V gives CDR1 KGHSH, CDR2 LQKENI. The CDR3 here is CASSPQGRTLRGETQYF. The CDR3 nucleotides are TGTGCCAGCTCACCACAGGGGCGCACCCTCCGGGGGGAGACCCAGTACTTC.

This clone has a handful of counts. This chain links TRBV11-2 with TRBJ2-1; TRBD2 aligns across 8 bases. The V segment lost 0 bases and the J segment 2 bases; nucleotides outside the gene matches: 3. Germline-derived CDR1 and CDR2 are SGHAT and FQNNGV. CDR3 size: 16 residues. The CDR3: CASSLDERETYNEQFF. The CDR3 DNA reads TGTGCCAGCAGCTTAGACGAGCGGGAGACCTACAATGAGCAGTTCTTC.